The 21 T cell receptor beta chains presented below share a single source sample, sequenced in a study of T cell responses to AZD1222 COVID-19 vaccine (dated by TCRdb to the early 2020s). The time point label of this sample denotes: about 28 days (+/-7) after the second vaccine dose. The treatment or condition label on this specimen signifies: meningococcal conjugate vaccine given as trial control. The method was the immunoSEQ multiplex PCR assay. The source is immuneACCESS, and TCRdb retained only in-frame sequences with V and J called. Part of the clones is not carried over; for the studies checked, unresolved V genes explain less than half of this, and the remainder is unexplained. This sample holds about 120,000 clones; about nine tenths were observed only once. 4% to 5% of the sample belongs to the ten largest clones. Specimen: peripheral blood, collected 28 days after the second dose of the MenACWY control vaccine. These receptors all stem from an adult who received the MenACWY meningococcal vaccine as a control.

This sequence joins TRBV19 and TRBJ1-6, with TRBD1 matching 10 bases. The germline V gene has CDR1 LNHDA and CDR2 SQIVND (reference sequence). The CDR3 has 17 residues. V lost 5 bases, J lost 6 bases, and 10 bases stayed unmatched. CDR3 in DNA: TGTGCCAGTAGTCTAAGAACCGGGACAGGGGCTAATTCACCCCTCCACTTT. This codes for CASSLRTGTGANSPLHF.

The chain uses TRBV7-9 and TRBJ2-7; 8 positions agree with TRBD1. From germline, CDR1 is SEHNR and CDR2 FQNEAQ (reference sequence). V lost 5 bases and J lost 2; bases outside the gene matches: 11. The CDR3 sequence is 16 residues long. The CDR3 sequence: CASSQGGQVITYEQYF. The CDR3 DNA sequence: TGTGCCAGCAGCCAGGGGGGACAGGTAATCACCTACGAGCAGTACTTC.

The genes are TRBV18 and TRBJ2-3; 7 bases fit TRBD1. With 3 bases clipped from V and 7 bases from J, the junction kept 10 bases outside the gene matches. There are 15 residues in the CDR3. In germline, CDR1 is KGHSH, CDR2 LQKENI. Written as DNA, the CDR3 is TGTGCCAGCTCACCCGTCCCGGGACAGCCAAATACGCAGTATTTT. It codes for CASSPVPGQPNTQYF.

This rearrangement joins TRBV10-3 to TRBJ1-3; no clear D. Germline CDR1 reads ENHRY; CDR2 reads SYGVKD. The CDR3 is 12 amino acids. V shed 9 bases and J shed 0 bases, with 6 bases lying between them. The DNA of the CDR3 is TGTGCCATGCAGTCCTCTGGAAACACCATATATTTT. This translates into CAMQSSGNTIYF.

This clone has only one observation. The chain has TRBV7-9 and TRBJ2-7, with 10 bases matching TRBD2. The length of the CDR3 is 16 residues. CDR1 SEHNR and CDR2 FQNEAQ come from the germline V gene (reference sequence). With V trimmed by 0 bases and J by 4 bases, 6 bases remained unmatched. CDR3 DNA: TGTGCCAGCAGCTTAGCAAGCGGGAGGGCCGCTTACGAGCAGTACTTC. As protein: CASSLASGRAAYEQYF.

The V call is TRBV6-1, the J call TRBJ1-5, with a weak D call TRBD1 (5 bases). The germline CDR1 and CDR2 sequences are MNHNS and SASEGT. V dropped 2 bases and J dropped 0 bases, with 8 bases sitting between them. The CDR3 runs to 15 residues. This chain's CDR3 is CASSEQGGSNQPQHF. The CDR3 DNA follows: TGTGCCAGCAGTGAACAGGGTGGTAGCAATCAGCCCCAGCATTTT.

A few counts support this clone. V is TRBV5-6 and J is TRBJ2-5; 7 bases align to TRBD1. The CDR3 totals 14 residues. V lost 3 bases, J lost 3 bases, and 5 bases stayed unmatched. CDR1 SGHDT and CDR2 YYEEEE come from the germline V gene. The CDR3 sequence is CASSSRQGKETQYF. For the CDR3, the DNA is TGTGCCAGCAGCTCTAGACAGGGAAAAGAGACCCAGTACTTC.

DNA of the CDR3: TGCAGCGTTCGGGCCCCGGACAGGGCAGTCTCTGGGGCCAACGTCCTGACTTTC. Protein product: CSVRAPDRAVSGANVLTF. V gene TRBV29-1 combines with J gene TRBJ2-6; 8 nucleotides align to TRBD1. Germline-derived CDR1 and CDR2 are SQVTM and ANQGSEA. The length of the CDR3 is 18 residues. V dropped 5 bases and J dropped 0; count of bases not matched to a gene: 12.

This clone has just a few counts. V usage is TRBV7-2 and J usage is TRBJ1-6; D unresolved. V dropped 9 bases and J dropped 6 bases, with 12 bases sitting between them. The CDR3 consists of 13 residues. Germline lookup yields CDR1 SGHTA and CDR2 FQGNSA. The CDR3 DNA is TGTGCCAGTAGAATCCCCCCTAATTCACCCCTCCACTTT. Its translation: CASRIPPNSPLHF.

This chain joins TRBV28 and TRBJ1-3; 7 nucleotides line up with TRBD1. The CDR3 spans 16 residues. Looked up from germline, CDR1 is MDHEN and CDR2 is SYDVKM. With V trimmed by 6 bases and J by 0 bases, 8 bases remained unmatched. CDR3 sequence: CASSPPTGRSGNTIYF. CDR3 in DNA: TGTGCCAGCAGCCCCCCGACAGGGCGCTCTGGAAACACCATATATTTT.

This clone was seen once. The chain couples TRBV5-6 to TRBJ2-2, with TRBD1 identical over 7 bases. Unmatched junction bases numbered 4, after V lost 2 bases and J lost 0 bases. This CDR3 comprises 16 residues. CDR1 and CDR2 (germline): SGHDT, YYEEEE. Here the CDR3 DNA reads TGTGCCAGCAGCTTTAGGGGGACAGCGAACACCGGGGAGCTGTTTTTT. Encoded protein: CASSFRGTANTGELFF.

The chain uses TRBV6-5 and TRBJ2-1, with 7 nucleotides matching TRBD2. J lost 3 bases, V lost 7 bases, and 9 bases had no gene match. Germline V lookup: CDR1 MNHEY, CDR2 SVGAGI. This CDR3 has 15 residues. CDR3 coding DNA: TGTGCCAGCACCCGCCGAGCGGGGTACTACAATGAGCAGTTCTTC. It translates to CASTRRAGYYNEQFF.

The chain recombines TRBV10-2 with TRBJ2-1; the match to TRBD2 covers 7 bases. The CDR3 is made up of 12 amino acids. Germline-derived CDR1 and CDR2 are WSHSY and SAAADI. With V trimmed by 6 bases and J by 6 bases, 2 bases remained unmatched. The DNA of the CDR3 is TGCGCCAGCAGAGCTAGCGGCAATGAGCAGTTCTTC. Translating gives CASRASGNEQFF.

V and J are TRBV5-8 and TRBJ2-5; 12 bases agree with TRBD2. V lost 0 bases and J lost 2; bases outside the gene matches: 5. CDR1 and CDR2 from the germline V gene are SGHTS and YDEGEE. The CDR3 is 17 amino acids. CDR3 nucleotide sequence: TGTGCCAGCAGCTTGGTACTAGCGGGAGGTAGGCAAGAGACCCAGTACTTC. This encodes CASSLVLAGGRQETQYF.

This clone was observed a single time. This rearrangement joins TRBV6-2 or TRBV6-3 to TRBJ2-5, with 16 nucleotides matching TRBD2. The CDR3 length is 17 residues. CDR1 and CDR2 (germline): MNHEY, SVGEGT. Trimming removed 4 bases from V and 5 bases from J; junction bases left unmatched: 7. Here the CDR3 reads CASSSGTSGGARETQYF. The CDR3, as DNA: TGTGCCAGCAGTTCGGGGACTAGCGGGGGGGCCCGCGAGACCCAGTACTTC.

This clone was seen a handful of times. The V gene is TRBV19, the J gene TRBJ2-1, with no clear D. Germline values: CDR1 LNHDA, CDR2 SQIVND (reference sequence). Trimming pared 2 bases from V and 8 bases from J, leaving 10 bases between. There are 13 residues in the CDR3. Here the CDR3 reads CASSIPGIDEQFF. CDR3 bases: TGTGCCAGTAGTATACCAGGTATCGATGAGCAGTTCTTC. Looking up the rest from reference TRBV19 and TRBJ2-1 gives the full variable domain: DGGITQSPKYLFRKEGQNVTLSCEQNLNHDAMYWYRQDPGQGLRLIYYSQIVNDFQKGDIAEGYSVSREKKESFPLTVTSAQKNPTAFYLCASSIPGIDEQFFGPGTRLTVL.

The chain is built from TRBV5-1 and TRBJ2-5; D may be TRBD2 (6 bases). Germline V gene data show CDR1 as SGHRS and CDR2 as YFSETQ. Trimming shortened V by 2 bases and J by 5 bases, and 13 bases separated the two germline ends. The CDR3 consists of 14 residues. Written as DNA, the CDR3 is TGCGCCAGCAGCTTATTGTCGGGAGAGGAGACCCAGTACTTC. Protein sequence: CASSLLSGEETQYF.

The rearrangement uses TRBV7-8 and TRBJ1-5; 7 nucleotides line up with TRBD1. V dropped 5 bases and J dropped 0; count of bases not matched to a gene: 7. The CDR3 has 16 residues. Germline assignment: CDR1 SGHVS and CDR2 FQNEAQ. CDR3: CASSKGTVNSNQPQHF. The CDR3 coding sequence is TGTGCCAGCAGCAAGGGGACAGTTAATAGCAATCAGCCCCAGCATTTT.

The chain recombines TRBV20-1 with TRBJ2-1; 8 bases agree with TRBD1. The CDR3 totals 11 residues. The ends lost 3 bases at V and 9 bases at J; junction bases unmatched: 1. Germline V CDR1 and CDR2: DFQATT, SNEGSKA (reference sequence). The CDR3 loop is CSASTGGEQFF. The CDR3 coding sequence is TGCAGTGCTAGTACAGGGGGTGAGCAGTTCTTC.

This clone occurred a few times. An end of the junction does not agree with germline; a read error may underlie this. J is TRBJ1-5 and V is TRBV28, with D unclear. CDR3 length: 17 residues. In germline, CDR1 is MDHEN, CDR2 SYDVKM. The chain's CDR3 is CASSLGTDWYSNQPQHF. DNA of the CDR3: TGTGCAAGCAGTTTAGGTACAGATTGGTATAGCAATCAGCCCCAGCATTTT.

The gene calls are TRBV7-2 and TRBJ1-6; 9 nucleotides line up with TRBD1. The CDR3 totals 15 residues. Germline loops: CDR1 SGHTA, CDR2 FQGNSA. V lost 2 bases, J lost 10 bases, and 6 bases stayed unmatched. CDR3 sequence: CASSLSGTGNSPLHF. CDR3 in DNA: TGTGCCAGCAGCTTATCCGGGACAGGGAACTCACCCCTCCACTTT.